A single sample is the source of the 8 T cell receptor beta chains below, sequenced in a study of circulating and synovial CD4+ cells in juvenile arthritis. TCRdb keeps only in-frame clones here, not all; method: immunoSEQ multiplex PCR. In the table there are fewer than 35,000 clones, 85% to 95% of which are singletons. The sample was CD4+ T cells from blood. All receptors come from a human donor with juvenile idiopathic arthritis.

The V and J genes are TRBV7-8 and TRBJ1-1; a weak D match, TRBD1 (5 bases). Trimming cost V 3 bases and J 0 bases, with 8 bases left between them. The CDR3 contains 14 residues. Germline values: CDR1 SGHVS, CDR2 FQNEAQ. CDR3: CASSFQGLNTEAFF. CDR3 in DNA: TGTGCCAGCAGCTTTCAGGGATTGAACACTGAAGCTTTCTTT.

The CDR3 loop reads CASSRRGGTGANVLTF. The CDR3 coding sequence is TGTGCCAGCAGCCGGCGTGGGGGGACTGGGGCCAACGTCCTGACTTTC. The chain has TRBV14 and TRBJ2-6, with D tentatively TRBD2 (6 bases). Deletions cut 4 bases from V and 2 bases from J, with 12 bases between. This CDR3 comprises 16 residues. Germline CDR1 SGHDN, CDR2 FVKESK.

The chain combines TRBV5-4 with TRBJ1-1; D unresolved. The CDR3 is 13 amino acids. Germline assignment: CDR1 SGHNT and CDR2 YYREEE (reference sequence). V was cut by 3 bases and J by 0 bases, with 6 bases left in between. The CDR3 protein is CASSSTLNTEAFF. CDR3 nucleotides: TGTGCCAGCAGCTCGACATTGAACACTGAAGCTTTCTTT.

The rearrangement joins TRBV11-1 to TRBJ2-5, with D perhaps matching TRBD1 (5 bases). Trimming stripped 3 bases from V and 5 bases from J, with 10 bases between. The CDR3 is 13 amino acids. CDR1 and CDR2 (germline): SGHAT, FQDESV (reference sequence). In nucleotides, the CDR3 is TGTGCCAGCAGCTTCTCAGGGCAGGAGACCCAGTACTTC. This translates into CASSFSGQETQYF. The full variable domain, with the rest looked up from reference TRBV11-1 and TRBJ2-5, is EAEVAQSPRYKITEKSQAVAFWCDPISGHATLYWYRQILGQGPELLVQFQDESVVDDSQLPKDRFSAERLKGVDSTLKIQPAELGDSAMYLCASSFSGQETQYFGPGTRLLVL.

The CDR3 here is CASSLVRGADYGYTF. The CDR3, as DNA: TGTGCCAGCAGCTTAGTACGGGGGGCGGACTATGGCTACACCTTC. This chain connects TRBV7-9 to TRBJ1-2; D might be TRBD1 (6 bases). The V and J ends lost 1 base and 3 bases respectively, with 12 bases between them. Germline CDR1 and CDR2: SEHNR and FQNEAQ (reference sequence). The length of the CDR3 is 15 residues.

This clone was seen only once. This chain connects TRBV27 to TRBJ1-3; maybe TRBD1 (6 bases). CDR1 MNHEY and CDR2 SMNVEV come from the germline V gene (reference sequence). The CDR3 sequence is 14 residues long. Trimming pared 5 bases from V and 8 bases from J, leaving 16 bases between. The CDR3 DNA sequence: TGTGCCAGCAGTCCCTGGGGGGGCCGGGACACCATATATTTT. Its translation: CASSPWGGRDTIYF.

The rearrangement links TRBV7-3 to TRBJ2-1, with TRBD2 identical over 8 bases. CDR1 is SGHTA, CDR2 FQGTGA, per germline. Losses at the gene ends were 5 bases for V and 0 bases for J; bases not matched to a gene: 6. CDR3 length equals 16 residues. CDR3: CASSPAGTSSYNEQFF. CDR3 sequence (DNA): TGTGCCAGCAGCCCCGCCGGGACTAGCTCCTACAATGAGCAGTTCTTC.

This chain links TRBV6-5 with TRBJ2-7; D is undetermined. Trimming pared 0 bases from V and 6 bases from J, leaving 9 bases between. The CDR3 is 13 amino acids. Germline V lookup: CDR1 MNHEY, CDR2 SVGAGI. CDR3 sequence reads: CASSYSLISEQYF. DNA for the CDR3: TGTGCCAGCAGTTACTCGCTAATCTCCGAGCAGTACTTC.